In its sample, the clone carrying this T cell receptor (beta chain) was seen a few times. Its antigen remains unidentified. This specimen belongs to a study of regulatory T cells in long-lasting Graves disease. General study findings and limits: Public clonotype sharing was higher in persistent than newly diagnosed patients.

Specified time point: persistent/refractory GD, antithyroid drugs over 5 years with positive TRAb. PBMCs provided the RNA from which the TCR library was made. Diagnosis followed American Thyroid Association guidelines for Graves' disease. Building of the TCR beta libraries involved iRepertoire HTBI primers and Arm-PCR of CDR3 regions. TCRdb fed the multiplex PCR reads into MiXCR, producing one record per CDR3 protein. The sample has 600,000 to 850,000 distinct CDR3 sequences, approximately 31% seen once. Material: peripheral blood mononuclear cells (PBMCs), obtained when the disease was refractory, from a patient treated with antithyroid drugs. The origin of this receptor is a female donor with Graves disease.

CDR3 sequence: CASSLGGLAFQETQYF. CDR3 in DNA: TGTGCCAGCAGCTTAGGAGGACTAGCGTTCCAAGAGACCCAGTACTTC. The rearrangement links TRBV11-1 to TRBJ2-5, with 9 bases aligning to TRBD2. The CDR3 is 16 amino acids. The V and J ends lost 1 base and 1 base, in that order; junction bases with no gene match: 4. The germline V gene encodes CDR1 SGHAT and CDR2 FQDESV (reference sequence).